A selection of T cell receptor beta chains follows, all from one sample in a study of blood T cell repertoires in COVID-19. The table came from immunoSEQ multiplex PCR; TCRdb's copy has only in-frame clones and leaves some out. The repertoire includes around 140,000 clones, about four fifths of them detected once, and 3.5% sits in the top ten. The sample consisted of peripheral blood. The receptor source for this set is a man in his sixties or seventies who had recovered from COVID-19. Each CDR3 is given with its conserved first and last residue. D genes are given only for firm matches. Clone size is stated in some rows and not others, as once, few, many or a class when expanded.

V gene	J gene	clone size	D gene	CDR3 protein	CDR3 DNA
TRBV3-1/TRBV3-2	TRBJ2-7	NA	TRBD1	CASSLQDRAKEQYF	TGTGCCAGCAGCTTACAGGACAGGGCGAAAGAGCAGTACTTC
TRBV30	TRBJ2-2	NA	TRBD2	CAWSVGQREAGELFF	TGTGCCTGGAGTGTAGGCCAGCGGGAGGCCGGGGAGCTGTTTTTT
TRBV10-3	TRBJ1-1	NA	TRBD1	CAITRGLGTEAFF	TGTGCCATCACCAGGGGGCTGGGGACTGAAGCTTTCTTT
TRBV2	TRBJ2-1	once	NA	CASSAPDWEEQFF	TGTGCCAGCAGCGCCCCGGACTGGGAGGAGCAGTTCTTC
TRBV7-2	TRBJ2-7	once	TRBD2	CASSLRAGRGSSYEQYF	TGTGCCAGCAGCTTAAGGGCGGGGAGGGGTAGCTCCTACGAGCAGTACTTC
TRBV3-1/TRBV3-2	TRBJ2-7	NA	TRBD1	CASRSGTGAHEQYF	TGTGCCAGTCGTTCGGGGACAGGGGCCCACGAGCAGTACTTC
TRBV5-4	TRBJ1-2	NA	NA	CASSSARLNGYTF	TGTGCCAGCAGCTCGGCCCGACTAAATGGCTACACCTTC
TRBV5-1	TRBJ2-1	NA	TRBD2	CASSLEASGRLLNEQFF	TGCGCCAGCAGCTTGGAGGCTAGCGGGAGGCTCCTCAATGAGCAGTTCTTC
TRBV30	TRBJ1-3	few	NA	CAWSPYSGNTIYF	TGTGCCTGGAGTCCTTACTCTGGAAACACCATATATTTT
TRBV30	TRBJ1-1	NA	NA	CAWGRFGTEAFF	TGTGCCTGGGGCCGTTTCGGCACTGAAGCTTTCTTT